This T cell receptor beta chain came from a study of blood T cell repertoires in COVID-19. TCRdb's copy holds only in-frame clones and misses some; the assay was immunoSEQ multiplex PCR. The top ten hold about 1.5% of the sample, which has around 140,000 clones, just over 85% seen once. CDR1 SEHNR and CDR2 FQNEAQ come from the germline V gene (reference sequence). J was trimmed by 0 bases and V by 5 bases; bases with no gene match: 3. This CDR3 is 14 amino acids long. The sequence derives from a woman aged 55-70 years with acute or convalescent COVID-19. This chain links TRBV7-9 with TRBJ1-1; TRBD1 matches at 7 bases. Input material: peripheral blood. The CDR3, as DNA: TGTGCCAGCAGCCCGGACAGGATGAACACTGAAGCTTTCTTT. Translating gives CASSPDRMNTEAFF.